Detailed here is one TCR beta chain. It has no known antigen specificity. No per-base quality is available; no much larger clone lies one base away. These data come from a study of blood T cell repertoires in COVID-19 (dated by TCRdb to the early 2020s). Regarding the study in general: The collaborator samples originated in the United States, Italy and Spain and spanned the acute and convalescent phases of COVID-19. The material from the prospective study consisted of cDNA or gDNA derived from T cells, B-cell-depleted T cells, or PBMCs. Deeply sampled blood TCRbeta repertoires from subjects exposed to, actively infected with, or recovered from COVID-19 were included in the dataset. The repertoires were released in a freely available public database intended as a resource for research on the immune response to SARS-CoV-2. Samples came from the ongoing ImmuneRACE study (first 160 participants) plus 1,254 subjects from 6 global collaborators. A de-identified subject ID, COVID-19 status, age in years and sex were almost always included in the sample metadata. Where available, HLA class I and class II types were obtained from metadata supplied by the sample provider rather than from assay-based typing.

The collaborating institutions used their own protocols to collect whole blood in K2EDTA tubes. For TCRbeta analysis, collaborators shipped samples in one of three forms: frozen whole blood, isolated PBMCs, or DNA extracted from either of those sample types. TCRbeta CDR3 regions were amplified from genomic DNA using the immunoSEQ Assay, a bias-controlled multiplex PCR. The original pipeline was this. The number of nucleated cells in each sample was estimated by amplification of reference gene primers within the assay. To quantify the absolute abundance of each unique TCRbeta CDR3 rearrangement, sequence reads were collapsed and filtered. Productive Simpson clonality was computed per sample as the square root of Simpson's diversity index over productive rearrangements. TCRdb provides this immuneACCESS table in a form limited to in-frame rearrangements. Some clones are lacking; in checked studies, under half of them reflect an unresolved V gene, and why the rest are absent is not known. That table supplies the V and J calls and clone size; D and trimming were determined from the DNA. Recorded for this sample are around 200,000 clones; about four fifths of them occurred a single time. The ten largest clones capture roughly 2.9% of the sample.

General conclusions and limits of the study: The amount of clinical and demographic metadata varied by source and participant and was provided uncurated.

The origin of this receptor is a man between 45 and 60 years old with active or convalescent COVID-19. Sequencing was done on a sample of peripheral blood.

The sequence in DNA is TGTGCCAGCAGCGTAGCGGGACGGGGGATTGAGACGCAGTATTTT. This gives the protein CASSVAGRGIETQYF. The V and J genes are TRBV9 and TRBJ2-3; TRBD2 is possibly the D segment (6 matching bases). As encoded in the germline V gene, CDR1 is SGDLS while CDR2 is YYNGEE. There are 15 amino acids in the CDR3, from cysteine to phenylalanine inclusive. CDR3 DNA is the only sequence kept; it has 45 bases, read in frame from the first base. V is clipped by 0 bases and J by 9 bases, and the sequence between their germline boundaries is 17 bases long.